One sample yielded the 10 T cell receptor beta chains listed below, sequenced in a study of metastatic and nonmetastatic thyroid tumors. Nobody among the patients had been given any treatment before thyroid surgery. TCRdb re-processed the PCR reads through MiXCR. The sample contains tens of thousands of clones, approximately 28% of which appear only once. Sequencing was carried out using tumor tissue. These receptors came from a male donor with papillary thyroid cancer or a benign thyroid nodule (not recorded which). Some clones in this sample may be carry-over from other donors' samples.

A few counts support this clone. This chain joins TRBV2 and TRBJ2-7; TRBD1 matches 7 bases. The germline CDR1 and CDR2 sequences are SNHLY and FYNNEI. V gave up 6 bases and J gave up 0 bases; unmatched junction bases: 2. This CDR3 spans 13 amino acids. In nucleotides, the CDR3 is TGTGCCAGCAGAAACAGGGGCTCCTACGAGCAGTACTTC. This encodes CASRNRGSYEQYF.

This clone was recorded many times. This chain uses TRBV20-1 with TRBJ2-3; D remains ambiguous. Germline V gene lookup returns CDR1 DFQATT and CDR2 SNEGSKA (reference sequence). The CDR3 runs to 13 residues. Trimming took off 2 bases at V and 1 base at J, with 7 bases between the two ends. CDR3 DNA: TGCAGTGCTAGATCACGGGGCACAGATACGCAGTATTTT. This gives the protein CSARSRGTDTQYF.

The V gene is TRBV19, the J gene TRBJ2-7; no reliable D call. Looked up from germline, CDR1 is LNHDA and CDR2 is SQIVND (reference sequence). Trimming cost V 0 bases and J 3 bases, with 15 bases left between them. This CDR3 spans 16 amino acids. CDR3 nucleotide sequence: TGTGCCAGTAGTATAGATCCCAAGGGCTACGGCTACGAGCAGTACTTC. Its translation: CASSIDPKGYGYEQYF. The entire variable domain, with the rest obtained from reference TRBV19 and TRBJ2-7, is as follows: DGGITQSPKYLFRKEGQNVTLSCEQNLNHDAMYWYRQDPGQGLRLIYYSQIVNDFQKGDIAEGYSVSREKKESFPLTVTSAQKNPTAFYLCASSIDPKGYGYEQYFGPGTRLTVT.

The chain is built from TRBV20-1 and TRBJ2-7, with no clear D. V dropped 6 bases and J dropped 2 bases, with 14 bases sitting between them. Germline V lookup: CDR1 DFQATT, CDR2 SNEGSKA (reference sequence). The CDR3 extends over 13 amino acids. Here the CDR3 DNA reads TGCAGTGCCACCAAAACGGAACCCTACGAGCAGTACTTC. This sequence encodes CSATKTEPYEQYF.

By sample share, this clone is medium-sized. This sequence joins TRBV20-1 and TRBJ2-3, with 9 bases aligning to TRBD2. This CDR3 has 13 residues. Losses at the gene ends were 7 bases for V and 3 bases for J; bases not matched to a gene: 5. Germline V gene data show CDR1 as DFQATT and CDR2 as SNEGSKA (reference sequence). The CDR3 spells CSELTSGTDTQYF. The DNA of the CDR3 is TGCAGTGAGCTGACTAGCGGAACAGATACGCAGTATTTT.

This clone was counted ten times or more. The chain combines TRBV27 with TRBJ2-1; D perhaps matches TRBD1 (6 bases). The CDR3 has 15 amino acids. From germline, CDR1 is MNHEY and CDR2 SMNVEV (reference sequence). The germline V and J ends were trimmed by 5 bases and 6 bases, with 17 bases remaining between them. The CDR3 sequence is CASSPYRDGINEQFF. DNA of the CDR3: TGTGCCAGCAGTCCCTACAGGGACGGAATCAATGAGCAGTTCTTC.

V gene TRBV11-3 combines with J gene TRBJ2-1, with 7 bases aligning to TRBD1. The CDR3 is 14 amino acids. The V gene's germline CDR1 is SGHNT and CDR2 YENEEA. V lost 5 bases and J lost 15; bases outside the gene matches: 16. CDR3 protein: CASSERTGPTNSFF. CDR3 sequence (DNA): TGTGCCAGCAGCGAACGGACAGGACCCACAAACTCGTTCTTC.

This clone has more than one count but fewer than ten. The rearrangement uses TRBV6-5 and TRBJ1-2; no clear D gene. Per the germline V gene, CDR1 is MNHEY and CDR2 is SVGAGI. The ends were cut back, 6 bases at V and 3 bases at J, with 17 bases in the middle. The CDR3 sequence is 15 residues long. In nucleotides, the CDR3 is TGTGCCAGCAGAGAGAGGGCCCTACTAGACTATGGCTACACCTTC. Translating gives CASRERALLDYGYTF.

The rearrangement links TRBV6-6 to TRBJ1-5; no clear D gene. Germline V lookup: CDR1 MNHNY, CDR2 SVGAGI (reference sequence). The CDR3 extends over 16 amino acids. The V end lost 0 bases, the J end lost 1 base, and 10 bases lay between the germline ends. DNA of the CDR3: TGTGCCAGCAGTTACTCGTTTAGTGGCAGCAATCAGCCCCAGCATTTT. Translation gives CASSYSFSGSNQPQHF.

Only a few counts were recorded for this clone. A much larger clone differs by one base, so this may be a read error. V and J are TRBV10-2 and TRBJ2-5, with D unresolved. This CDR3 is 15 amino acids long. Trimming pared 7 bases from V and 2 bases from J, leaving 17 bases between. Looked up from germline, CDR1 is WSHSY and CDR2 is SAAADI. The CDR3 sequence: CASTDLRSAQETQYF. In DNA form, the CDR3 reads TGCGCCAGCACCGACCTCCGAAGTGCGCAAGAGACCCAGTACTTC.